This TCR beta chain was captured by sequencing in a study of T cell responses to AZD1222 COVID-19 vaccine. Whole-study findings and limits: Across the whole spike, CD4 TCRs peaked at regions 160-218 and 743-854. Baseline seropositivity characterized only a handful of AZD1222 recipients. Spike-specific TCR breadth and depth both grew after two AZD1222 doses. The sample set comprised mostly white British donors with more females, and clonal diversity was possibly underestimated.

About this clone: Its cognate antigen is unknown.

The table came from immunoSEQ multiplex PCR; TCRdb's copy has only in-frame clones and leaves some out. The sample includes around 150,000 clones, approximately 92% of them seen just once. Unmatched junction bases numbered 8, after V lost 8 bases and J lost 5 bases. CDR1 MGHDK and CDR2 SYGVNS come from the germline V gene. The CDR3 spans 13 residues. The chain uses TRBV25-1 and TRBJ2-7; 8 bases are a match to TRBD2. Sequenced material: peripheral blood, taken 28 days after the second AZD1222 dose. The TCR originated in an adult who received the AZD1222 COVID-19 vaccine. The CDR3 bases are TGTGCCAGCGATTCCGGGAGGGCCCACGAGCAGTACTTC. Its protein is CASDSGRAHEQYF.